This TCR beta chain was captured in a study of shared clonotypes between healthy human individuals. Produced via immunoSEQ multiplex PCR; TCRdb's table is partial and in-frame only. This table has 1.4 million or so clones, approximately 98.5% appearing once. The CDR3 is made up of 16 amino acids. Germline loops: CDR1 SGHNT, CDR2 YENEEA. After removal of 1 base from V and 4 bases from J, the junction contained 4 bases not matched to a gene. The chain carries TRBV11-3 and TRBJ2-2; TRBD1 matches 9 bases. Sequenced input: naive CD4+ T cells sorted from blood. Subset given: CD45RA+ positively selected. This clonotype originated in a man aged 30 to 45 in good health. In DNA form, the CDR3 reads TGTGCCAGCAGCTTAGGAAGACAGGGGGTCACCGGGGAGCTGTTTTTT. Translation: CASSLGRQGVTGELFF.